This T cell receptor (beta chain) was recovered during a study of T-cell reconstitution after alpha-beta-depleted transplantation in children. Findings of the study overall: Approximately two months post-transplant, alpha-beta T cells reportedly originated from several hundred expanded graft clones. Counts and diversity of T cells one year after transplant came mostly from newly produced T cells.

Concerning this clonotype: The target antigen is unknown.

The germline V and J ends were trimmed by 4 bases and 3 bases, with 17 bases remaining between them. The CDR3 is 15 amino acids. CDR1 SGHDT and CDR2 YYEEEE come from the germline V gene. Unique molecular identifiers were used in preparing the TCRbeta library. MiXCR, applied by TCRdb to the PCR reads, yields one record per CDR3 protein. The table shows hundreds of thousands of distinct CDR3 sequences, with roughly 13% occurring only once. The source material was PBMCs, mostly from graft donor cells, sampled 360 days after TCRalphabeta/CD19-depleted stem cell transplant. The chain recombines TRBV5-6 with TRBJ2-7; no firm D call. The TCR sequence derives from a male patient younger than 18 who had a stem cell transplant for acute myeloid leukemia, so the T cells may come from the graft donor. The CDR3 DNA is TGTGCCAGCAGCCCCCCGACTCGACAAGACTACGAGCAGTACTTC. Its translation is CASSPPTRQDYEQYF.